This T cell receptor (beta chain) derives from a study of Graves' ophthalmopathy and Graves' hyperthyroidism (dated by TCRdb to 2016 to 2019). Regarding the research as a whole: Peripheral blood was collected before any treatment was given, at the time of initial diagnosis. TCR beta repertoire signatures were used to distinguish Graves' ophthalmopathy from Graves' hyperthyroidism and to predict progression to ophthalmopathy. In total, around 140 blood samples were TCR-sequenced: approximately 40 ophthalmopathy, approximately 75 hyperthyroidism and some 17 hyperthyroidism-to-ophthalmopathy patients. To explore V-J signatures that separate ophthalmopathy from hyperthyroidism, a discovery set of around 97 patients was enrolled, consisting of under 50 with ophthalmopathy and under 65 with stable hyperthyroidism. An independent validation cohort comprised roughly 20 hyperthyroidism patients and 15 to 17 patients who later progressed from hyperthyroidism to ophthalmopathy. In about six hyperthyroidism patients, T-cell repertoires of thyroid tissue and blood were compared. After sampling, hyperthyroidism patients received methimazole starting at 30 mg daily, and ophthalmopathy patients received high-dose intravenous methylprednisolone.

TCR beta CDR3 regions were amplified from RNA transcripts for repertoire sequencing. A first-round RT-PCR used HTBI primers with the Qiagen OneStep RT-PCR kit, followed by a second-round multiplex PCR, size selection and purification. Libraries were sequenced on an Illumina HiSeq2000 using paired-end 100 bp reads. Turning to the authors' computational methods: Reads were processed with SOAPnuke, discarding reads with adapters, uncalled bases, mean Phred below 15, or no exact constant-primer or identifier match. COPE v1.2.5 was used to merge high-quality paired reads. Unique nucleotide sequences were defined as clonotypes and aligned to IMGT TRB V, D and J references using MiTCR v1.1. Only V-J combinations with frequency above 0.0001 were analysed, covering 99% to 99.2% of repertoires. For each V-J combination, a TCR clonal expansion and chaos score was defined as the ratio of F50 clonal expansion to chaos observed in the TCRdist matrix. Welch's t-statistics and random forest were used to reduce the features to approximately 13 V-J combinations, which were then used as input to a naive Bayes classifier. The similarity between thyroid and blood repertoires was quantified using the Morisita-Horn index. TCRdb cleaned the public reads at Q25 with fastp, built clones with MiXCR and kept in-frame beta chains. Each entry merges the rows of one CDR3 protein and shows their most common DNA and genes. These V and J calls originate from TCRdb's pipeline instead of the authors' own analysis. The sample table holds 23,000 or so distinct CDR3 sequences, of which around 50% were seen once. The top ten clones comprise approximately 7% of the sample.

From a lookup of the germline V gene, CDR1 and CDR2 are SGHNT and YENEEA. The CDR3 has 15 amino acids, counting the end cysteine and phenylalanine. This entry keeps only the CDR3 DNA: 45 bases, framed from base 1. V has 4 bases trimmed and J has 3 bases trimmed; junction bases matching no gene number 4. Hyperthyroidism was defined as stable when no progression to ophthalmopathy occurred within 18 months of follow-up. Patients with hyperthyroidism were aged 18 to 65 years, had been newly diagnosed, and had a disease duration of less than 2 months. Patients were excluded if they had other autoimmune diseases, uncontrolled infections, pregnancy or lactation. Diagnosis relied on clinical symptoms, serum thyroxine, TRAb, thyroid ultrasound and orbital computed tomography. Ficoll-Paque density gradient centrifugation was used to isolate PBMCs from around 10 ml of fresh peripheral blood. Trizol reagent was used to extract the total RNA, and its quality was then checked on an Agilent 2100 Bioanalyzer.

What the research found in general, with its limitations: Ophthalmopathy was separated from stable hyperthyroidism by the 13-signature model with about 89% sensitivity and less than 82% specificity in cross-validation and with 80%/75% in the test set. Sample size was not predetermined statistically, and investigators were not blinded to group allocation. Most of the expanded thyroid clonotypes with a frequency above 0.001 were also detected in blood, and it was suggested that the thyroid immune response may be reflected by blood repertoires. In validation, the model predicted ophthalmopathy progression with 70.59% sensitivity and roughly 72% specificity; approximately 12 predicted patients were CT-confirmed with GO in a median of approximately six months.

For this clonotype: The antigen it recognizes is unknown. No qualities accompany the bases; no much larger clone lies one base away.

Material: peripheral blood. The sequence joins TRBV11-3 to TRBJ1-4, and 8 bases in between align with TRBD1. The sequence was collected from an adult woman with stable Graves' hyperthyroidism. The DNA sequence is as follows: TGTGCCAGCAGCTCACCGACAGGGGCTAATGAAAAACTGTTTTTT. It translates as CASSSPTGANEKLFF.